This T cell receptor (beta chain) was identified in a study of blood T cells in healthy people across ages. Concerning this clonotype: Its antigen is as yet unknown. One base away lies a much larger clone, so this may be a sequencing read error.

Germline assignment: CDR1 MNHEY and CDR2 SVGAGI. The ends lost 4 bases at V and 4 bases at J; junction bases unmatched: 5. The CDR3 contains 14 residues. General study results and limits: With naive T cell percentage, TCR beta diversity showed a strong correlation. Considered underestimates were the diversity estimates obtained from one million T cells.

A sample-barcoded 5' primer and a J-beta primer mix were used in a second PCR of roughly 7 to 11 cycles. Each cDNA was tagged by a template-switch adaptor containing 12 random nucleotides. From the 5' RACE reads, TCRdb called clonotypes with MiXCR, one entry per CDR3 protein. The sample consists of 1.5 million to 2 million distinct CDR3 sequences, over 25% of them appearing once. The chain joins TRBV6-5 to TRBJ1-2; TRBD1 matches 8 bases. The material sequenced was blood. This clonotype originated in a woman aged 25 to 39 in good health. The CDR3 DNA reads as TGTGCCAGCAGTTCAGCGACAGGGGCCTATGGCTACACCTTC. It is translated as CASSSATGAYGYTF.